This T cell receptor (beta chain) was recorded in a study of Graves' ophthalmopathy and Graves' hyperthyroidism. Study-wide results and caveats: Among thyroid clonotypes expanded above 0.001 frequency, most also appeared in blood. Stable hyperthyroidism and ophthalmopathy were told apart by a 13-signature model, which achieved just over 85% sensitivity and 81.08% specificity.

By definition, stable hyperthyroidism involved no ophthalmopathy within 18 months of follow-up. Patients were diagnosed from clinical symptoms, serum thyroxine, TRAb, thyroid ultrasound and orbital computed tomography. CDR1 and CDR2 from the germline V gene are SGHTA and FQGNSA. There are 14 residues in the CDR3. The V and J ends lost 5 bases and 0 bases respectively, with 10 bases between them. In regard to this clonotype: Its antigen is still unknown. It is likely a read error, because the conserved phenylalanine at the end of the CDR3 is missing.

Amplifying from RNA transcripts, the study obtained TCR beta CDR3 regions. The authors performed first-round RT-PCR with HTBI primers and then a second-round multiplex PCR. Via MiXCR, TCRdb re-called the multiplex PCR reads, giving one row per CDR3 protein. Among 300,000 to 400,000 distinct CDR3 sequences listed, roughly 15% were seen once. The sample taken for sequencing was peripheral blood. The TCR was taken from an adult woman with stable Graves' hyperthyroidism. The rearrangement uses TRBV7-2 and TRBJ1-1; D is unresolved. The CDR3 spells CASSLSTMNTEAFV. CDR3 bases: TGTGCCAGCAGCCTATCTACAATGAACACTGAAGCTTTCGTT.